This TCR beta chain was sequenced in a study of blood T cell repertoires in COVID-19. Participant age was roughly 18 to 89 years, and participants resided in 24 US areas. Under the authors' procedure: The authors estimated nucleated cell counts from reference gene primer amplification. The protocol was immunoSEQ multiplex PCR, while the TCRdb copy is restricted to in-frame clones and leaves out a portion. V and J calls plus clone size are reproduced from that table; the DNA served to infer D and trimming. In the table there are approximately 360,000 clones, 85% to 90% of which are singletons. The sequencing input was PBMCs or T cells enriched from blood (not recorded which). The clonotype originates from a woman under 40 with acute COVID-19.

The CDR3 coding sequence is TGCAGCGTCCCGCTTTGGAGCGGGGTGTACAATGAGCAGTTCTTC. Translated: CSVPLWSGVYNEQFF. This chain uses TRBV29-1 with TRBJ2-1, with 7 nucleotides matching TRBD2. This CDR3 is 15 amino acids long. Germline V gene data show CDR1 as SQVTM and CDR2 as ANQGSEA. The trim removed 6 bases at V and 4 bases at J, leaving 12 bases unmatched.